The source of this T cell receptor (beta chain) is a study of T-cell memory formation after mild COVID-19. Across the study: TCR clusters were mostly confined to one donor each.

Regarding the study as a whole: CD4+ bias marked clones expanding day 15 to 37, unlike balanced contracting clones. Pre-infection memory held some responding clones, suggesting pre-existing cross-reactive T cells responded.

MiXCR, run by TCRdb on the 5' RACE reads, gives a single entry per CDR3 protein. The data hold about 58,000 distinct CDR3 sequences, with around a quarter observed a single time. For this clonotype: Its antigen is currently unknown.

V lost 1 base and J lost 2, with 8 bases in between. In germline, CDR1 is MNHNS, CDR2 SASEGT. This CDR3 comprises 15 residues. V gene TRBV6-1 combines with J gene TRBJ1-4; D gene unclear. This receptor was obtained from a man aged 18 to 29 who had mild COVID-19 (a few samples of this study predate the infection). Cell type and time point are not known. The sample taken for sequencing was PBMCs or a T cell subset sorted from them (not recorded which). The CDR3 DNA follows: TGTGCCAGCAGTGAAGGGCCAGCCACTAATGAAAAACTGTTTTTT. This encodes CASSEGPATNEKLFF.